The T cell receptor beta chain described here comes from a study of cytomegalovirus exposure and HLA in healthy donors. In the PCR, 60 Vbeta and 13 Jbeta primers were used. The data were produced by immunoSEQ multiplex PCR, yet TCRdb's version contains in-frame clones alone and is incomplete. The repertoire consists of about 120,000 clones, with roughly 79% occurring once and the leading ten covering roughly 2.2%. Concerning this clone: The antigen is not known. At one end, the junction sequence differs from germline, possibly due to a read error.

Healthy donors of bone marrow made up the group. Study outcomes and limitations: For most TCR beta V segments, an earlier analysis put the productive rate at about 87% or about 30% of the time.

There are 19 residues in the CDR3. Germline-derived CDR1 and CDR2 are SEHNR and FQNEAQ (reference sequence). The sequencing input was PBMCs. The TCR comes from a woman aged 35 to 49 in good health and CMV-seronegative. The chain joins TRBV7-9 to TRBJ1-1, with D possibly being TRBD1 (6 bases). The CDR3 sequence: CSSSLDWLGWDNTDTEAFF. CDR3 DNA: TGTTCCAGCAGCTTAGATTGGCTGGGATGGGACAATACGGACACTGAAGCTTTCTTT.